Listed below are T cell receptor beta chains from one sample, sequenced in a study of T cell clones after liver transplantation. Assay: immunoSEQ multiplex PCR; the TCRdb copy retains only in-frame clones and omits some. The sample consists of about 120,000 clones, about nine tenths of them appearing once. The sequencing used CD4+ T cells from blood, collected 12 months after liver transplant. Source of these receptors: a human patient who received a liver transplant. The graft donor may have given rise to some T cells. Each CDR3 is given with its conserved first and last residue. The D gene is left open where the match is weak. Some rows mark clone size as missing; the rest say once, few, many or name a class of expanded clone.

-	TRBD1	TRBV7-9	TRBJ1-1	15	CASRGQGGLVTEAFF	TGTGCCAGCAGAGGACAGGGTGGATTAGTGACTGAAGCTTTCTTT
once	TRBD2	TRBV5-6	TRBJ2-5	15	CASSLALAGGGTQYF	TGTGCCAGCAGCTTGGCCCTAGCGGGAGGGGGGACCCAGTACTTC
-	TRBD2	TRBV7-3	TRBJ2-1	16	CASSLLPTSGLSLQFF	TGTGCCAGCAGCTTACTTCCGACTAGCGGTTTAAGTCTGCAGTTCTTC
once	-	TRBV5-1	TRBJ2-1	14	CASSPGSTYNEQFF	TGCGCCAGCAGCCCCGGGAGTACCTACAATGAGCAGTTCTTC
-	TRBD2	TRBV11-2	TRBJ2-1	14	CASSKTSGKGGQFF	TGTGCCAGCAGCAAGACTAGCGGGAAAGGAGGGCAGTTCTTC
-	TRBD1	TRBV6-4	TRBJ2-7	13	CASSDGTGREQYF	TGTGCCAGCAGTGACGGGACAGGGCGCGAGCAGTACTTC
-	TRBD2	TRBV5-4	TRBJ2-1	15	CASSYSGSWYNEQFF	TGTGCCAGCAGCTATAGCGGGAGTTGGTACAATGAGCAGTTCTTC
-	TRBD1	TRBV6-5	TRBJ1-2	15	CASSYGTGGVYGYTF	TGTGCCAGCAGTTACGGGACAGGGGGCGTCTATGGCTACACCTTC
-	TRBD2	TRBV19	TRBJ2-1	15	CASSRLADSYNEQFF	TGTGCCAGTAGCCGACTAGCGGACTCCTACAATGAGCAGTTCTTC
-	-	TRBV18	TRBJ2-3	14	CASSLEPRTDTQYF	TGTGCCAGCTCACTCGAACCACGCACAGATACGCAGTATTTT
-	-	TRBV7-2	TRBJ2-7	17	CASSLGVGQVLPYEQYF	TGTGCCAGCAGCTTAGGCGTCGGCCAGGTATTACCCTACGAGCAGTACTTC
-	-	TRBV10-3	TRBJ2-1	13	CAISREPGNEQFF	TGTGCCATCAGCCGGGAGCCGGGCAATGAGCAGTTCTTC
-	-	TRBV4-1	TRBJ1-5	15	CASSQDGSSSQPQHF	TGCGCCAGCAGCCAAGATGGAAGTTCAAGTCAGCCCCAGCATTTT
-	-	TRBV12-5	TRBJ1-1	13	CASGLGVNTEAFF	TGTGCTAGTGGTTTGGGGGTGAACACTGAAGCTTTCTTT
-	-	TRBV10-1	TRBJ2-3	13	CASSGREAYTQYF	TGCGCCAGCAGCGGGAGAGAAGCGTATACGCAGTATTTT
-	TRBD2	TRBV11-3	TRBJ2-7	15	CASSLTGGTSYEQYF	TGTGCCAGCAGCCTGACGGGGGGAACGAGCTACGAGCAGTACTTC
-	-	TRBV18	TRBJ2-7	13	CASSPRDRVEQYF	TGTGCCAGCTCACCACGGGACCGCGTTGAGCAGTACTTC
-	-	TRBV9	TRBJ2-2	16	CASSARVGSNTGELFF	TGTGCCAGCAGCGCCCGAGTGGGGTCGAACACCGGGGAGCTGTTTTTT
-	TRBD2	TRBV7-9	TRBJ2-7	12	CASSTSGTPQYF	TGTGCCAGCAGCACTAGCGGAACCCCGCAGTACTTC
few	-	TRBV14	TRBJ2-1	12	CASSQTRQEQFF	TGTGCCAGCAGCCAAACGCGGCAGGAGCAGTTCTTC
-	TRBD2	TRBV2	TRBJ2-3	15	CASSGGTSGTDTQYF	TGTGCCAGCAGTGGGGGGACTAGCGGCACAGATACGCAGTATTTT
-	-	TRBV2	TRBJ2-3	13	CATQVRGGDTQYF	TGTGCCACCCAGGTCAGGGGCGGCGATACGCAGTATTTT
-	TRBD1	TRBV5-4	TRBJ1-2	14	CASSTTGGNYGYTF	TGTGCCAGCAGCACAACAGGGGGGAACTATGGCTACACCTTC
-	-	TRBV5-1	TRBJ1-2	15	CASSSPSDGSGGYTF	TGCGCCAGCAGCTCGCCTTCGGACGGCTCGGGAGGCTACACCTTC
-	-	TRBV4-1	TRBJ2-2	16	CASSQDGGTPTGELFF	TGCGCCAGCAGCCAAGATGGAGGTACGCCCACCGGGGAGCTGTTTTTT
-	-	TRBV5-1	TRBJ1-4	12	CASSFDGEKLFF	TGCGCCAGCAGCTTTGACGGTGAAAAACTGTTTTTT
-	TRBD1	TRBV7-8	TRBJ2-1	15	CASSPPGGAANEQFF	TGTGCCAGCAGCCCCCCAGGGGGCGCAGCCAATGAGCAGTTCTTC
-	TRBD2	TRBV11-2	TRBJ2-1	12	CASSLGEGEQFF	TGTGCCAGCAGCTTAGGGGAGGGTGAGCAGTTCTTC
-	TRBD1	TRBV10-1	TRBJ2-5	14	CASSDTGGLETQYF	TGCGCCAGCAGTGATACAGGGGGCTTGGAGACCCAGTACTTC
-	TRBD1	TRBV15	TRBJ2-2	14	CATSLGQYTGELFF	TGTGCCACCAGCCTGGGACAGTACACCGGGGAGCTGTTTTTT
-	-	TRBV4-2	TRBJ1-2	16	CASSQDWGGGDSGYTF	TGTGCCAGCAGCCAAGATTGGGGAGGAGGAGATAGCGGCTACACCTTC
few	-	TRBV7-9	TRBJ1-2	13	CASSFGTDGGYTF	TGTGCCAGCAGCTTCGGGACCGACGGGGGCTACACCTTC
few	-	TRBV15	TRBJ1-4	12	CATSRANEKLFF	TGTGCCACCAGCCGAGCCAATGAAAAACTGTTTTTT
-	TRBD2	TRBV5-5	TRBJ2-1	16	CASSLNSGKANDEQFF	TGTGCCAGCAGCTTGAATAGCGGGAAGGCCAACGATGAGCAGTTCTTC
-	-	TRBV23-1	TRBJ2-7	14	CASSQNLRGGEQYF	TGCGCCAGCAGTCAAAATTTAAGGGGTGGCGAGCAGTACTTC
-	TRBD1	TRBV11-3	TRBJ2-1	16	CASSPRQGISYNEQFF	TGTGCCAGCAGCCCCCGACAGGGGATTTCCTACAATGAGCAGTTCTTC
-	-	TRBV7-2	TRBJ2-5	15	CASSAPRPEQETQYF	TGTGCCAGCAGCGCGCCGCGACCCGAGCAGGAGACCCAGTACTTC
-	TRBD1	TRBV7-8	TRBJ2-7	14	CASRGTGGSYEQYF	TGTGCCAGCAGAGGGACAGGGGGCTCCTACGAGCAGTACTTC
-	-	TRBV6-1	TRBJ2-2	14	CASILGANTGELFF	-
-	-	TRBV27	TRBJ1-3	16	CASRVTGGLSGNTIYF	TGTGCCAGCAGAGTTACTGGGGGTCTCTCTGGAAACACCATATATTTT